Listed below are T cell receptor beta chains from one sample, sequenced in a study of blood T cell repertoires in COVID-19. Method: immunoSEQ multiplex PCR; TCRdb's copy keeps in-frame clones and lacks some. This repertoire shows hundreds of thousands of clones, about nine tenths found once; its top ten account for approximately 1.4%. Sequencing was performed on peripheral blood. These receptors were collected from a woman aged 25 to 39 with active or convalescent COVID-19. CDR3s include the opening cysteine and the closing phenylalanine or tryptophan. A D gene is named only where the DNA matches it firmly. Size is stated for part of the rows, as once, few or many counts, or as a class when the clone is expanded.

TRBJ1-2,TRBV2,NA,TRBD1,TGTGCCAGCAGTTACGGACAGGGGACTAACTATGGCTACACCTTC,CASSYGQGTNYGYTF
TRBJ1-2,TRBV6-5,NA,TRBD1,TGTGCCAGCAGTTATGGGCAGGGGGCGAATGGCTACACCTTC,CASSYGQGANGYTF
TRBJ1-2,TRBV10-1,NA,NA,TGCGCCAGCAGTGGAACGACAGGACCCTATGGCTACACCTTC,CASSGTTGPYGYTF
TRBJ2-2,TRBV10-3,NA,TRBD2,TGTGCCATCAGTCGACGGGAGGGATCCGTGGGGACCGGGGAGCTGTTTTTT,CAISRREGSVGTGELFF
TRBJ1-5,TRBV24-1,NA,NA,TGTGCCACCAGCGGGAGGGGGGCGTATTATCAGCCCCAGCATTTT,CATSGRGAYYQPQHF
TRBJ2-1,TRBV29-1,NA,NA,TGCAGCGTACCTACAGGGAGCTCCTACAATGAGCAGTTCTTC,CSVPTGSSYNEQFF
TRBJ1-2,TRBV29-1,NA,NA,TGCAGCGTTGAAACAGGCCCCAACTATGGCTACACCTTC,CSVETGPNYGYTF
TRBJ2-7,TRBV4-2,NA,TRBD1,TGTGCCAGCAGCCAAGAGACAGGGGGCCCCTACGAGCAGTACTTC,CASSQETGGPYEQYF
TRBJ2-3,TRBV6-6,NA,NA,TGTGCCAGCAGTTACTCTCAAAACACAGATACGCAGTATTTT,CASSYSQNTDTQYF
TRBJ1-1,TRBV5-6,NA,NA,TGTGCCAGCAGCTTGAGGGGGGGCCCCGGCACTGAAGCTTTCTTT,CASSLRGGPGTEAFF
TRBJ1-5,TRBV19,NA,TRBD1,TGTGCCAGTAGTATTGAGGGGACAGGGGGAGGGTATAGCAATCAGCCCCAGCATTTT,CASSIEGTGGGYSNQPQHF
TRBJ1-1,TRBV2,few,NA,TGTATGTCGGAGTCCTTAGGGGGAGCTTTCTTT,CMSESLGGAFF
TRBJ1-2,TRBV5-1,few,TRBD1,TGCGCCAGCAGCCTGGACAGGCCTAACTATGGCTACACCTTC,CASSLDRPNYGYTF
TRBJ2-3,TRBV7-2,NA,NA,TGTGCCAGCAGCTTTGGCACTAGTTATCCAGATACGCAGTATTTT,CASSFGTSYPDTQYF
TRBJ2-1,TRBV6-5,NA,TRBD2,TGTGCCAGCAGCCTTGTGGGACTAGTTAACAATGAGCAGTTCTTC,CASSLVGLVNNEQFF
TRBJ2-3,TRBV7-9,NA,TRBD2,TGTGCCAGCAGCTCGGGGGGTGGGAGTCACACAGATACGCAGTATTTT,CASSSGGGSHTDTQYF
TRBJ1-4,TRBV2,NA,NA,TGTGCCAGCAGACAAACAGGAGAAACTAATGAAAAACTGTTTTTT,CASRQTGETNEKLFF
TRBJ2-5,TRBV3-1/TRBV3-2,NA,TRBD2,TGTGCCAGCACGATCGTAGCGGGGGGGCAAGAGACCCAGTACTTC,CASTIVAGGQETQYF
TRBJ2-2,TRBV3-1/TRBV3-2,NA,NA,TGTGCCAGCAGCCAAGTTTTGACGGGTGAGCTGTTTTTT,CASSQVLTGELFF
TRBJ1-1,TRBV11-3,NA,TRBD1,TGTGCCAGCAGCCCGACAGGGGGAGGTACTGAAGCTTTCTTT,CASSPTGGGTEAFF
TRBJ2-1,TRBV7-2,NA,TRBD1,TGTGCCAGCAGCTCCGTGGACAGGGGGCGCAGGAATGAGCAGTTCTTC,CASSSVDRGRRNEQFF
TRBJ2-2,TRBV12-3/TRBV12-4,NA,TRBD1,TGTGCCAGCAGTTTACAGGGGGCCGGGGAGCTGTTTTTT,CASSLQGAGELFF
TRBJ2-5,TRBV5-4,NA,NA,TGTGCCAGCAGCTTGGTTAGTAAAGAGACCCAGTACTTC,CASSLVSKETQYF
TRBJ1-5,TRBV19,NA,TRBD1,TGTGCCAGTAGTTCGACAGGGGGTTTAAATCAGCCCCAGCATTTT,CASSSTGGLNQPQHF
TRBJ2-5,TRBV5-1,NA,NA,TGCGCCAGCAGCACAGGGTTGGAGACCCAGTACTTC,CASSTGLETQYF
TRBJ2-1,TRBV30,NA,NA,TGTGCCTGGAGTAACAGCCGCTCCTACAATGAGCAGTTCTTC,CAWSNSRSYNEQFF
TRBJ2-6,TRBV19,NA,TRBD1,TGTGCCAGTAATACGGGACAGGGTCTCATCACTGGGGCCAACGTCCTGACTTTC,CASNTGQGLITGANVLTF
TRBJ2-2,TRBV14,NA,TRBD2,TGTGCCAGCAGCCGGGAGGGCCGTATCACCGGGGAGCTGTTTTTT,CASSREGRITGELFF
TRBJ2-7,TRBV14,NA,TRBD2,TGTGCCAGCAGCCTAATAGCGGGAGGGCCGACTACCTACGAGCAGTACTTC,CASSLIAGGPTTYEQYF
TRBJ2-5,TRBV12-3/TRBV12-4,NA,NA,TGTGCCAGCAGTTTGAGTCCCCAAGAGACCCAGTACTTC,CASSLSPQETQYF
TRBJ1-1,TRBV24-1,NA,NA,TGTGCCACCAGCGACAACGAGAACACTGAAGCTTTCTTT,CATSDNENTEAFF
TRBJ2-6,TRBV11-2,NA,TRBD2,TGTGCCAGCAGCCGGACTAGCCCTGGGGCCAACGTCCTGACTTTC,CASSRTSPGANVLTF
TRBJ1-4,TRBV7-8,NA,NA,TGTGCCAGCAGCTTACGAATCTTTGAGCAGGCTAATGAAAAACTGTTTTTT,CASSLRIFEQANEKLFF
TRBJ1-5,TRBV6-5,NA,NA,TGTGCCAGCCACAAGGGGATGGGACAGCCCCAGCATTTT,CASHKGMGQPQHF
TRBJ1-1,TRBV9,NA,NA,TGTGCCAGCACCTCACAGGAGGGCACTGAAGCTTTCTTT,CASTSQEGTEAFF
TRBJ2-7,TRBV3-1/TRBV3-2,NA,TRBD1,TGTGCCAGCAGCCTCGGGACAGGGTTCCACGAGCAGTACTTC,CASSLGTGFHEQYF
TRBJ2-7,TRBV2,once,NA,TGTGCCAGCAGTGATTTCGGAACAAGAGGGGAGCAGTACTTC,CASSDFGTRGEQYF
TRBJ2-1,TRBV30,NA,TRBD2,TGTGCCTGGAGTGTACAAGCGGGAGGGCGCTATGAGCAGTTCTTC,CAWSVQAGGRYEQFF
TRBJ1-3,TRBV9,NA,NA,TGTGCCAGCAGCCTTCCGCGGGGCACAACATCTGGAAACACCATATATTTT,CASSLPRGTTSGNTIYF
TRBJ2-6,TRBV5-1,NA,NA,TGCGCCAGCAGCTCCGGACAGTCTGGCTCTGGGGCCAACGTCCTGACTTTC,CASSSGQSGSGANVLTF
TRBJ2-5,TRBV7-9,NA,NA,TGTGCCAGCAGCCCGGGAGTAGTAACCAAGGGCGAGACCCAGTACTTC,CASSPGVVTKGETQYF
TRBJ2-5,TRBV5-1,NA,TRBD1,TGCGCCAGCAGTTTCCAGGGGGTCCAAGAGACCCAGTACTTC,CASSFQGVQETQYF
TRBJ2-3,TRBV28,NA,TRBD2,TGTGCCAGCAGTTTACCGGGACTAGCGGGAGAGAGGTCTAGCACAGATACGCAGTATTTT,CASSLPGLAGERSSTDTQYF
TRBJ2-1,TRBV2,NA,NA,TGTGCCAGCGGGGGCCAAAGCGGAGGTGAGCAGTTCTTC,CASGGQSGGEQFF
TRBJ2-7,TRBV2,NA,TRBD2,TGTGCCAGCGAACTAGCGGGGGCTGCCTACGAGCAGTACTTC,CASELAGAAYEQYF
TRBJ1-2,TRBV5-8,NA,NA,TGTGCCAGCAGCTTGCCCTACCAGGTTAACTATGGCTACACCTTC,CASSLPYQVNYGYTF
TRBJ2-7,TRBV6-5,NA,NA,TGTGCCAGCAGGGAGAGGGGGGGATTCGACGAGCAGTACTTC,CASRERGGFDEQYF
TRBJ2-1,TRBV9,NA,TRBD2,TGTGCCAGCAGCGACGGGACTAGCGGGAGGTTCAATGAGCAGTTCTTC,CASSDGTSGRFNEQFF
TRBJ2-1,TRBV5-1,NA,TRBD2,TGCGCCAGCAGCTTGGGACTAGCGGGCCCCTACAATGAGCAGTTCTTC,CASSLGLAGPYNEQFF